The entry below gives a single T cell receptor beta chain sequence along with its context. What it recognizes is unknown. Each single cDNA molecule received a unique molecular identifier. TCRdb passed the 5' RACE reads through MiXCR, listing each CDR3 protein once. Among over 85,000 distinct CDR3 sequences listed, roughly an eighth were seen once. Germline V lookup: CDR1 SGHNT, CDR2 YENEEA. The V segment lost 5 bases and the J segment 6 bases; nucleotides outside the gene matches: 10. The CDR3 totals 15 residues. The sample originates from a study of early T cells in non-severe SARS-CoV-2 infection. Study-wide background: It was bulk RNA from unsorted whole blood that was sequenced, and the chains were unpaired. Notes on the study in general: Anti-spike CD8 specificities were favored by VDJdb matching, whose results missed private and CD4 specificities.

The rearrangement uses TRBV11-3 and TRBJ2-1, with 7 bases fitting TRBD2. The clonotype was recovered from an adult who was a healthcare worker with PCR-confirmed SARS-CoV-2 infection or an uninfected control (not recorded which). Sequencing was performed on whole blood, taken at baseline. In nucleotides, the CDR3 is TGTGCCAGCAGCCCCCAATTCGCTAGCGGCAATGAGCAGTTCTTC. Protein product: CASSPQFASGNEQFF.